This T cell receptor beta chain was sequenced in a study of CD8 T cells in ankylosing spondylitis. Study-wide findings and caveats: Those disease-linked clones were CD8+; they were also relatively rare in peripheral blood. What appeared characteristic of ankylosing spondylitis blood was a TCR beta motif of several highly homologous variants.

This CDR3 is 10 amino acids long. CDR1 is MNHEY and CDR2 is SMNVEV in the germline V gene (reference sequence). Of note for this clonotype: Its specificity is unknown. Just one base apart from a much larger clone, this may be a read error.

Construction of TCR beta libraries was performed using quantitative 5'-RACE with molecular barcodes. TCRdb recomputed calls from the 5' RACE reads with MiXCR, one row per CDR3 protein. This sample yields under 850,000 distinct CDR3 sequences, of which 15% to 20% are seen a single time; 15% to 20% belongs to the top ten. The chain carries TRBV27 and TRBJ2-7; D is undetermined. Sequenced: blood, either unsorted or a sorted T cell fraction (not recorded which). This clonotype was sampled from a male donor with ankylosing spondylitis. As DNA, the CDR3 is TGTGCCAGTCGGCCTGACGAGCAGCACTTC. Its protein is CASRPDEQHF.